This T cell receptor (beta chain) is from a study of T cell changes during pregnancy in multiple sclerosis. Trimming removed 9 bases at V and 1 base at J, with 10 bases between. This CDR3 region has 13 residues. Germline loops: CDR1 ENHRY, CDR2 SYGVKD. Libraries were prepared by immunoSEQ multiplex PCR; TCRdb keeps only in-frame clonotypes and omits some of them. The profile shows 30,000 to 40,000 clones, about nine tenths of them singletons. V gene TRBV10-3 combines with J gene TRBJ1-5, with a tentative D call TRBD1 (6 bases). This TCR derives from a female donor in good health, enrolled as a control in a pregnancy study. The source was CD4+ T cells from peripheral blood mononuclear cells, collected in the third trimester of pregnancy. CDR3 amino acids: CAIPDRSNQPQHF. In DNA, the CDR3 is TGTGCCATTCCAGACAGGAGCAATCAGCCCCAGCATTTT.